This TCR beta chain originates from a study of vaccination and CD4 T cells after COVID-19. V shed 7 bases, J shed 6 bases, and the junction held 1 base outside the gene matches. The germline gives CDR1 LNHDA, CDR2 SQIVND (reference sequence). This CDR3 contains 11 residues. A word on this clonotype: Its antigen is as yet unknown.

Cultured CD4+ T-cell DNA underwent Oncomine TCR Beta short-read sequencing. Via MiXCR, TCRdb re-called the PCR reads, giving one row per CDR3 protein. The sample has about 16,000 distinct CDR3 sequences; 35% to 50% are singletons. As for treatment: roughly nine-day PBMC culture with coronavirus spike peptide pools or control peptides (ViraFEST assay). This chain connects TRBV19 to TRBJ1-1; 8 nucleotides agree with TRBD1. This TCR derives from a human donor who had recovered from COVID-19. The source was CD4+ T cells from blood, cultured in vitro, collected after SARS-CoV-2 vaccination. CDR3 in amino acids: CASIQGAEAFF. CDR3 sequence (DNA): TGTGCCAGTATACAGGGGGCTGAAGCTTTCTTT. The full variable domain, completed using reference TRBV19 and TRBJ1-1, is DGGITQSPKYLFRKEGQNVTLSCEQNLNHDAMYWYRQDPGQGLRLIYYSQIVNDFQKGDIAEGYSVSREKKESFPLTVTSAQKNPTAFYLCASIQGAEAFFGQGTRLTVV.